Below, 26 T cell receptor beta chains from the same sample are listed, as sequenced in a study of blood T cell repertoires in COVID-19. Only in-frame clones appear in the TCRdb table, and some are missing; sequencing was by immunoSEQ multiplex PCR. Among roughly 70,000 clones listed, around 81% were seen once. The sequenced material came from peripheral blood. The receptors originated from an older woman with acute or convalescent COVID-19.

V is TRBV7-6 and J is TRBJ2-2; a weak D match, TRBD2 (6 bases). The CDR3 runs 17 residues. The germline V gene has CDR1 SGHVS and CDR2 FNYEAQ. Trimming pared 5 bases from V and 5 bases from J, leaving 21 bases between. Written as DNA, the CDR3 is TGTGCCAGCAGCCCCGGCCCGGGGGAGGTTAGAACCGGGGAGCTGTTTTTT. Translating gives CASSPGPGEVRTGELFF.

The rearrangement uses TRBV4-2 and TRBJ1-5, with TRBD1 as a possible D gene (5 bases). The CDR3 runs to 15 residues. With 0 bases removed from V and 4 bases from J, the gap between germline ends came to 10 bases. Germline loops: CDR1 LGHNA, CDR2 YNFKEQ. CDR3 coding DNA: TGTGCCAGCAGCCAAGATTGGACATTAAATCAGCCCCAGCATTTT. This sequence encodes CASSQDWTLNQPQHF.

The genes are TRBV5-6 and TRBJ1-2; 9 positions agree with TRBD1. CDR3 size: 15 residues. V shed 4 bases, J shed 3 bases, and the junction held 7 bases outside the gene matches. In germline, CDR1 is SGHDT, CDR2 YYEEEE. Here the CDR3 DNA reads TGTGCCAGCAGCCCCCTGGGACAGGGTGACTATGGCTACACCTTC. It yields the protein CASSPLGQGDYGYTF.

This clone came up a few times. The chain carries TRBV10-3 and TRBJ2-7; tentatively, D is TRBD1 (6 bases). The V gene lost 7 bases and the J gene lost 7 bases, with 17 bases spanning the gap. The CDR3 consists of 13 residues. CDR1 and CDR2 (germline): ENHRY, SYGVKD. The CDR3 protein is CAITQGQGREQYF. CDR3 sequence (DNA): TGTGCCATCACCCAGGGGCAGGGTAGAGAGCAGTACTTC.

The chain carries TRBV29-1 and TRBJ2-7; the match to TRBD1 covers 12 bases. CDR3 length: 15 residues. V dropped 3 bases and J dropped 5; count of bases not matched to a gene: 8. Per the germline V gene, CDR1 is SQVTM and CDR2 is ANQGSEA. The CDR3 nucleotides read TGCAGCGTTGATAATCCCGGGACAGGGGGCCACGAGCAGTACTTC. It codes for CSVDNPGTGGHEQYF.

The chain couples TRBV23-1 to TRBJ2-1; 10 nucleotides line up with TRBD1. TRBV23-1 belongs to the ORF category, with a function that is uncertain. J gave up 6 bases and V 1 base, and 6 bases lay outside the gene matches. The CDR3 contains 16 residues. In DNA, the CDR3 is TGCGCCAGCAGTCAATACAGCGGGACAGGGGTCAATGAGCAGTTCTTC. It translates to CASSQYSGTGVNEQFF.

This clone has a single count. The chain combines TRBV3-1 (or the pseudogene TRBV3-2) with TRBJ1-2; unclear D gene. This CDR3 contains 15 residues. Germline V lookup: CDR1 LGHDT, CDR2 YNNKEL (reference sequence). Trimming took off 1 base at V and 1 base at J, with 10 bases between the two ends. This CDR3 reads CASSQGLSGNYGYTF. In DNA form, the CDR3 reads TGTGCCAGCAGCCAAGGCCTTTCGGGTAACTATGGCTACACCTTC.

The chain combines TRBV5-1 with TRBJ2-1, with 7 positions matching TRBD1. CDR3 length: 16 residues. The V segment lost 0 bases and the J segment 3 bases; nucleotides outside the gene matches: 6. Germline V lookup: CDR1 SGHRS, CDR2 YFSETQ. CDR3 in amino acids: CASSLGWGQLYNEQFF. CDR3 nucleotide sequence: TGCGCCAGCAGCTTGGGGTGGGGACAGCTCTACAATGAGCAGTTCTTC.

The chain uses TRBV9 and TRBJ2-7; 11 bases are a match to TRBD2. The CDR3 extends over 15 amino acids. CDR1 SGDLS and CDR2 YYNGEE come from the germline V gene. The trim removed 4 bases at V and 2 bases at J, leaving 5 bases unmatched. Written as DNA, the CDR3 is TGTGCCAGCAGCTTGGGACTAGCGGTGCCCTACGAGCAGTACTTC. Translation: CASSLGLAVPYEQYF.

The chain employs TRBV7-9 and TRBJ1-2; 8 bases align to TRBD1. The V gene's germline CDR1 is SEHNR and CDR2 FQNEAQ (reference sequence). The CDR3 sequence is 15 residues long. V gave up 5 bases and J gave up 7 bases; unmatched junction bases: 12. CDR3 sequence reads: CASSPRTGNIRGYTF. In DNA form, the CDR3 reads TGTGCCAGCAGCCCTCGGACAGGGAATATTCGTGGCTACACCTTC.

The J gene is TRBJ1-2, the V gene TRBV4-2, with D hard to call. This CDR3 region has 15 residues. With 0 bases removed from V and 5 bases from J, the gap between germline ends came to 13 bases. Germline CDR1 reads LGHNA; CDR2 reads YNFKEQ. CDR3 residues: CASSQDLVFYYGYTF. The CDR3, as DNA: TGTGCCAGCAGCCAAGATCTCGTATTTTATTATGGCTACACCTTC.

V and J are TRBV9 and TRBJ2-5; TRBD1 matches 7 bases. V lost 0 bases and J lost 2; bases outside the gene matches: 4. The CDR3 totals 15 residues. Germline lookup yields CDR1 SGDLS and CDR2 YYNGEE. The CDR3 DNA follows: TGTGCCAGCAGCGTAGTCCCAGGGGGACAAGAGACCCAGTACTTC. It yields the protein CASSVVPGGQETQYF.

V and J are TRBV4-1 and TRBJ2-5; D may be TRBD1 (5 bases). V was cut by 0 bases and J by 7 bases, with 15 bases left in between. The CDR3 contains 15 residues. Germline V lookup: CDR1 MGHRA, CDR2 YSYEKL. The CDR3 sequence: CASSQEFEGVGTQYF. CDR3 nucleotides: TGCGCCAGCAGCCAAGAATTTGAAGGGGTTGGGACCCAGTACTTC.

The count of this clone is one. The CDR3 reads CASSPGQGTYGYTF. In DNA form, the CDR3 reads TGTGCCAGCAGCCCGGGACAGGGGACCTATGGCTACACCTTC. The chain recombines TRBV11-1 with TRBJ1-2, with 10 bases that match TRBD1. The CDR3 is 14 residues long. Per germline, CDR1 SGHAT and CDR2 FQDESV (reference sequence). With V trimmed by 5 bases and J by 4 bases, 4 bases remained unmatched. Full variable domain (rest looked up from reference TRBV11-1 and TRBJ1-2): EAEVAQSPRYKITEKSQAVAFWCDPISGHATLYWYRQILGQGPELLVQFQDESVVDDSQLPKDRFSAERLKGVDSTLKIQPAELGDSAMYLCASSPGQGTYGYTFGSGTRLTVV.

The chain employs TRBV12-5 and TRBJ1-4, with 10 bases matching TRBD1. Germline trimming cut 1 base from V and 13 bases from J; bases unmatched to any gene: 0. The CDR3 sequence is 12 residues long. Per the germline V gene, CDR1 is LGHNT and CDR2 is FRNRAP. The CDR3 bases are TGTGCTAGTGGTTTGGGGGACAGGGGACTGTTTTTT. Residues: CASGLGDRGLFF.

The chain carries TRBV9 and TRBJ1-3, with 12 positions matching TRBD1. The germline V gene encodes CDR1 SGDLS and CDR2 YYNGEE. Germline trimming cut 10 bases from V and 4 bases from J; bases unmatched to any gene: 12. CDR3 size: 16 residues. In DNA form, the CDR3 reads TGTGCCTCTAGGGATGGGACAGGGGGCGCCGGAAACACCATATATTTT. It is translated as CASRDGTGGAGNTIYF.

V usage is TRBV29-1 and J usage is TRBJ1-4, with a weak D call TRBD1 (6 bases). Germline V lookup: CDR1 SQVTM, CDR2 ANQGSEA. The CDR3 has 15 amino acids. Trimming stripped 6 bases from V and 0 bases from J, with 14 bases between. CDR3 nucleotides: TGCAGCGTGACAGGCGACGCATCAACTAATGAAAAACTGTTTTTT. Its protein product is CSVTGDASTNEKLFF.

The chain's CDR3 is CASSVVVGANVLTF. CDR3 nucleotide sequence: TGTGCCAGCAGCGTAGTCGTCGGGGCCAACGTCCTGACTTTC. This sequence joins TRBV9 and TRBJ2-6; D unclear. The V gene lost 0 bases and the J gene lost 4 bases, with 5 bases spanning the gap. CDR3 size: 14 residues. Per the germline V gene, CDR1 is SGDLS and CDR2 is YYNGEE.

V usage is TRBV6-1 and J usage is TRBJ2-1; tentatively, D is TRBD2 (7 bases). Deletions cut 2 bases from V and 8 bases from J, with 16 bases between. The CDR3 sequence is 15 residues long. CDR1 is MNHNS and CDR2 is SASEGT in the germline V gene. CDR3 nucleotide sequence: TGTGCCAGCAGTGAACGGCTAGGGGAGGGGGATGAGCAGTTCTTC. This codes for CASSERLGEGDEQFF.

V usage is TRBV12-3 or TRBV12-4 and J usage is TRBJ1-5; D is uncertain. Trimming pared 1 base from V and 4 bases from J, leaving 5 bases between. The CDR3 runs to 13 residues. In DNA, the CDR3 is TGTGCCAGCAGTTTAGGAGTAAATCAGCCCCAGCATTTT. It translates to CASSLGVNQPQHF.

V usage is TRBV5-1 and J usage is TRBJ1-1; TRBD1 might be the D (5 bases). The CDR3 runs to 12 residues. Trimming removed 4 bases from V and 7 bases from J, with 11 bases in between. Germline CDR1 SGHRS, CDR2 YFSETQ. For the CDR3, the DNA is TGCGCCAGCAGCCCCGCGGGACTTGAAGCTTTCTTT. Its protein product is CASSPAGLEAFF. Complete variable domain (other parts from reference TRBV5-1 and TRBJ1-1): KAGVTQTPRYLIKTRGQQVTLSCSPISGHRSVSWYQQTPGQGLQFLFEYFSETQRNKGNFPGRFSGRQFSNSRSEMNVSTLELGDSALYLCASSPAGLEAFFGQGTRLTVV.

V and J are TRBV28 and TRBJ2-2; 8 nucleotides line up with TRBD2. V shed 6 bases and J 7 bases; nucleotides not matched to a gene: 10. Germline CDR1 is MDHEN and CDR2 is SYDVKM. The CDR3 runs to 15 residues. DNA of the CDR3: TGTGCCAGCAGAGCAGCGGGGGTATCGATCGGGGAGCTGTTTTTT. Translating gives CASRAAGVSIGELFF.

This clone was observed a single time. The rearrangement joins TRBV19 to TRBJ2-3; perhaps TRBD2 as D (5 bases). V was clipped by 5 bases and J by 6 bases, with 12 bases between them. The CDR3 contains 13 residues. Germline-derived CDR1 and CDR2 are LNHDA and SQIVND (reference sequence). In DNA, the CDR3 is TGTGCCAGTAGTGATAGCGTTTCCGATACGCAGTATTTT. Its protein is CASSDSVSDTQYF.

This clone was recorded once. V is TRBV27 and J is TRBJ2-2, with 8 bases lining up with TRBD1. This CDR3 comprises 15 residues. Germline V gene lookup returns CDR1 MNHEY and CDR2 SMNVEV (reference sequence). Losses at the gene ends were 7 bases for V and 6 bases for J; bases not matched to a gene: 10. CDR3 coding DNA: TGTGCCAGCAAAAGAAGACAGGGGTCTTCCGGGGAGCTGTTTTTT. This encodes CASKRRQGSSGELFF.

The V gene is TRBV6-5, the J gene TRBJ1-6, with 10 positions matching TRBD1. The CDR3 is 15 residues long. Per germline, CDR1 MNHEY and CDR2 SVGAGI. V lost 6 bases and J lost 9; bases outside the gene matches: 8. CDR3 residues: CASSQEGQGFSPLHF. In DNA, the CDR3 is TGTGCCAGCAGCCAAGAGGGACAGGGGTTTTCACCCCTCCACTTT.

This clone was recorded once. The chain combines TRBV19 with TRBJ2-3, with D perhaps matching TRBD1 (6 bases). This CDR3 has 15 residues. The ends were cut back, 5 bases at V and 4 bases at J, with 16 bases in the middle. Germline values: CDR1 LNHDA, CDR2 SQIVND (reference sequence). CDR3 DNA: TGTGCCAGTAGTCCCCAGGGGCTCGGCGCAGATACGCAGTATTTT. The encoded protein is CASSPQGLGADTQYF.